One TCR beta chain is described in this entry. Its target is not known. The data are from a study of OX40 agonist ivuxolimab in advanced cancers. As for the study in general: The dose-escalation group included hepatocellular carcinoma, melanoma, renal cell carcinoma and head and neck cancer.

Study-wide findings and caveats: The antigen specificity of the peripheral T cells (those that were expanded) was not determined. A proportion of nonresponders additionally exhibited low normalized T-cell clonal expansion.

Germline V gene data show CDR1 as SGHAT and CDR2 as FQDESV (reference sequence). This CDR3 has 15 amino acids. The V end was cut by 1 base, the J end by 5 bases, with 14 bases between. People who had autoimmune disease history or systemic immunosuppression were excluded. Libraries were prepared by immunoSEQ multiplex PCR; TCRdb keeps only in-frame clonotypes and omits some of them. The sample records nearly 110,000 clones, about nine tenths being singletons. The receptor comes from an adult with an advanced solid tumor such as melanoma, head and neck, liver or kidney cancer. The chain combines TRBV11-1 with TRBJ2-5, with a tentative D call TRBD1 (7 bases). Sequenced here: CD4+ or CD8+ T cells sorted from blood, sampled in a trial of the OX40 agonist ivuxolimab. The CDR3 reads CASSLGGGGAETQYF. Here the CDR3 DNA reads TGTGCCAGCAGCTTAGGTGGAGGGGGCGCCGAGACCCAGTACTTC.